The following is a T cell receptor beta chain sequence with its context. This clonotype was observed many times. There is no known antigen for this receptor. The sample holds no much larger clone one base away, and base qualities are not on file. The data stem from a study of CD8+CD57+ T cells in acquired aplastic anemia listed by TCRdb under 2018. For the wider study: DNA extracted from sorted CD4+ and CD8+ cells had a mean of about 3.3 ug, with a range of 0.2 to 27.4 ug. CD8+CD57+ expansion was defined as a frequency above the mean frequency observed in healthy subjects.

Patients chosen for sequencing had shown expansion of CD8+CD57+ cells by flow cytometry. Every patient had severe acquired aplastic anemia, diagnosed using the International Study of Aplastic Anemia and Agranulocytosis and Camitta criteria. No patient had received any therapy when blood was sampled. TCR repertoires of sorted CD4+ and CD8+ blood T cells from severe aplastic anemia patients and healthy subjects were deep-sequenced in the study. Patients were enrolled under clinicaltrials.gov protocols 00001620, 01623167, 00001397, 00071045, 00081523 and 00961064 in the USA. Ficoll-Paque density gradient centrifugation was used to isolate peripheral blood mononuclear cells. Before DNA extraction, CD4+ and CD8+ T cells were sorted by FACS or by magnetic beads. The paper's findings and limits, for the study overall: Roughly 29 CD8+ CDR3 sequences were found in both patients and controls but appeared to be highly expressed in patients and within the immunodominant clones of the patients. Between patients and healthy controls, no significant difference in CD8+ Simpson's diversity was found (P=0.060).

Profiling of TCR beta VDJ combinations and CDR3 sequences used genomic DNA as the template. An Illumina HiSeq 2000 was used for TCR repertoire sequencing. In the paper's pipeline: TRBV/TRBJ rearrangement plots, CDR3 size and DJ length profiles, and Simpson's diversity index were used to evaluate the repertoires. The most abundant DNA sequence in the deep sequencing data was defined as the immunodominant clone. CDR3 amino acid sequences were checked for sharing between subjects and were compared against published repertoires and the VDJdb database. The public reads were run again by TCRdb, first through fastp at Q25 and then through MiXCR, and only productive beta chains were kept. Rows are unified per CDR3 protein, each entry keeping the most common DNA and genes. These V and J calls originate from TCRdb's pipeline instead of the authors' own analysis. This sample lists 100,000 to 150,000 distinct CDR3 sequences; over 30% were detected once. The top ten clones comprise 2.6% of the sample.

The clonotype comes from a human donor with aplastic anemia. Sequencing was performed on sorted CD4+, CD8+, or CD8+CD57+ T cells (not recorded which) from PBMCs.

For the CDR3, the sequence is CSVSAGANVLTF. The sequenced DNA: TGCAGCGTGTCCGCCGGGGCCAACGTCCTGACTTTC. Recombination joined TRBV29-1 with TRBJ2-6, with the D gene uncertain. Sequences SQVTM (CDR1) and ANQGSEA (CDR2) are obtained from the germline V gene. The CDR3 numbers 12 residues from cysteine through phenylalanine. Of all the DNA, just the CDR3 is kept, 36 bases in frame from base 1. V is reduced by 6 bases and J by 4 bases, leaving a spacing of 7 bases between them.